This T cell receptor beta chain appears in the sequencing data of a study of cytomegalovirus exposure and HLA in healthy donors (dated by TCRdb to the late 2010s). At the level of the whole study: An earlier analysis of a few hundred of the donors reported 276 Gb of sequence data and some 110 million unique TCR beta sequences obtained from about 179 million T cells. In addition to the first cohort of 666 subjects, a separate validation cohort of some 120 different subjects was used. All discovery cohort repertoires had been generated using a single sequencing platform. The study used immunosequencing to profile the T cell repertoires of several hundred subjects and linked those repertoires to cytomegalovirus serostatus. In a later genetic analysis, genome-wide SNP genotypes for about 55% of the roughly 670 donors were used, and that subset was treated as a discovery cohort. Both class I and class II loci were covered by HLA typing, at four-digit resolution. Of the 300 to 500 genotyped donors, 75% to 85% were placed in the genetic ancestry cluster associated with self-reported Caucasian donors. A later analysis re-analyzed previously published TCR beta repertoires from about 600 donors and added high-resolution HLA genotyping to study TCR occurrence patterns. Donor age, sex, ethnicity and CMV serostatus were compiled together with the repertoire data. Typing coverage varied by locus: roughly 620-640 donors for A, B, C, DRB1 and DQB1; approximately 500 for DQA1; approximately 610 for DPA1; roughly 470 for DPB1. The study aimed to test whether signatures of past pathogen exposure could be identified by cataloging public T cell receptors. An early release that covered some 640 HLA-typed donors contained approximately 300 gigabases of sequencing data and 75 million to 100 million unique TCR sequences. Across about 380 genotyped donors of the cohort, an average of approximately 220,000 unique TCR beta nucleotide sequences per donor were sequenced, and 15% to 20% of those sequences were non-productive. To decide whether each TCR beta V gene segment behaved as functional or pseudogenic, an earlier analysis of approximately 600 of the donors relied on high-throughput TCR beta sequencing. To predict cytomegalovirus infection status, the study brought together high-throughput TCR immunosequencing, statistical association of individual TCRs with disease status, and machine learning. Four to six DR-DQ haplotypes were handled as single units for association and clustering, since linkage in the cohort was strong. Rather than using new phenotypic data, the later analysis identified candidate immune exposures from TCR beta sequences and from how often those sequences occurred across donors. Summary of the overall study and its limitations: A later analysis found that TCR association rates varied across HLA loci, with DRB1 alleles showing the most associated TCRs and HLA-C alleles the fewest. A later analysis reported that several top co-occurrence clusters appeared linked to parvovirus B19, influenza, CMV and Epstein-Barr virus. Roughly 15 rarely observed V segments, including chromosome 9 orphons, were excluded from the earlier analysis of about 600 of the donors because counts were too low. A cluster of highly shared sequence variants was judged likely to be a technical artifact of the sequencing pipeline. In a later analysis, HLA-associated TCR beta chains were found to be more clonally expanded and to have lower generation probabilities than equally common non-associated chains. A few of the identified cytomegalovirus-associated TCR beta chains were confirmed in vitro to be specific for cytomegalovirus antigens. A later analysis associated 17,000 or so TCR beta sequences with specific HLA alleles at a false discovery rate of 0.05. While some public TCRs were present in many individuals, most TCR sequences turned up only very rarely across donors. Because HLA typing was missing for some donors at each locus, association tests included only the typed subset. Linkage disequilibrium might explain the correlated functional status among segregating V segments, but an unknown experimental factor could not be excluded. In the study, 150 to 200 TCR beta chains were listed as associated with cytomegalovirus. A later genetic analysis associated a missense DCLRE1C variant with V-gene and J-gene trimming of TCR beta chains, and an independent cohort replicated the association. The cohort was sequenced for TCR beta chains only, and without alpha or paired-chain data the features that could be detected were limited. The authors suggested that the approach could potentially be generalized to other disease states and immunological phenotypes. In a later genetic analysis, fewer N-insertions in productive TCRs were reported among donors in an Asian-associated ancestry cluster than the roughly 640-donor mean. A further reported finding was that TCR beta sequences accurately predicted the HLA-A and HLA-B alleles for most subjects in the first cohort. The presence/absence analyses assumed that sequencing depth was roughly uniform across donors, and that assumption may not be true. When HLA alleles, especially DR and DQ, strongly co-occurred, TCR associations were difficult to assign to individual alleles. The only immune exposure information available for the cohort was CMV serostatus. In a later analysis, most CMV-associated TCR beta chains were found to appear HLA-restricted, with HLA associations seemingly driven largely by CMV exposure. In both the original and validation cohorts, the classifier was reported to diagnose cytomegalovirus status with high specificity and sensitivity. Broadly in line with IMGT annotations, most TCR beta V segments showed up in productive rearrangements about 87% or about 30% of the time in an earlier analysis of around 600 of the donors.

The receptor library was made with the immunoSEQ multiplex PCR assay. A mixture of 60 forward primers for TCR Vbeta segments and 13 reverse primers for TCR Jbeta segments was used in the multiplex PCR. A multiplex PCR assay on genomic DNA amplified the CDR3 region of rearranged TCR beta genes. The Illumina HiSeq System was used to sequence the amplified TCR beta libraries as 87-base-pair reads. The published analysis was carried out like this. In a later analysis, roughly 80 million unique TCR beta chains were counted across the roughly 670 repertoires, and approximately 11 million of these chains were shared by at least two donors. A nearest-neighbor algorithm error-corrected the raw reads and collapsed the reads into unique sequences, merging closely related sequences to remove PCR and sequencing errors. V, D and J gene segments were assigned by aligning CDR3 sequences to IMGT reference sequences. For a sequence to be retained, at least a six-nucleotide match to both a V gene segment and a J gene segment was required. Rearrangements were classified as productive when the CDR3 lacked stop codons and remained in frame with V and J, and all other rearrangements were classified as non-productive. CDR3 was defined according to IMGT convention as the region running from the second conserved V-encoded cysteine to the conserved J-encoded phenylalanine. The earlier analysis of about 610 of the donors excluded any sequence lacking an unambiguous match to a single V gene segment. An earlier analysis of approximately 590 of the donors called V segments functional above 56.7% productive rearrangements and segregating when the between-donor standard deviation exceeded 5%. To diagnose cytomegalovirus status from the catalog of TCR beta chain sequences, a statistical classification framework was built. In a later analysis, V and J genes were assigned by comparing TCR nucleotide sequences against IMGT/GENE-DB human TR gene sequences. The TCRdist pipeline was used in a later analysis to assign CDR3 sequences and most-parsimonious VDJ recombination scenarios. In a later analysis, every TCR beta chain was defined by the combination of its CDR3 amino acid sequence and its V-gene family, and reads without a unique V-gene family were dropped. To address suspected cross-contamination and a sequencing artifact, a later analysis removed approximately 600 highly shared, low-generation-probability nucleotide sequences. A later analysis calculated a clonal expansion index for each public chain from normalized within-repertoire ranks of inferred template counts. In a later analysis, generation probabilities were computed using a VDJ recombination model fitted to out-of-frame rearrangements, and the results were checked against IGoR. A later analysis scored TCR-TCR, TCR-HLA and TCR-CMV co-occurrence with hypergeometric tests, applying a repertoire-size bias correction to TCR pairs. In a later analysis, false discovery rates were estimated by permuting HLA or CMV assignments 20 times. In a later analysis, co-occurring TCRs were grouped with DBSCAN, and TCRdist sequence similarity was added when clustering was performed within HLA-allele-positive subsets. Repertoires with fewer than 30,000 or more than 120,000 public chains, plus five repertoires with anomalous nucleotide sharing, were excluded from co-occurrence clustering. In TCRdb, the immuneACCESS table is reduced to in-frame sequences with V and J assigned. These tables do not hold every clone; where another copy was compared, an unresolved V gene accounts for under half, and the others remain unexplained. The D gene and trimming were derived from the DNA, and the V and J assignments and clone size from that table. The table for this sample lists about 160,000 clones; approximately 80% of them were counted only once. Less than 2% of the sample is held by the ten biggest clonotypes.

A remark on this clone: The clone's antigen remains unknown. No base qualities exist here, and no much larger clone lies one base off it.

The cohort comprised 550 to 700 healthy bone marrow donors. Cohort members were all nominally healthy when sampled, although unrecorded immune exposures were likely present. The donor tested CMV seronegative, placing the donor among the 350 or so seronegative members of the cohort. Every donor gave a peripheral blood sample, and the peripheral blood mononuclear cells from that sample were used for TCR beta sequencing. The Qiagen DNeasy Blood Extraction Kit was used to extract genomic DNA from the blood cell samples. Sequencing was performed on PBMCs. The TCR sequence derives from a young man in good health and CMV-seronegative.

At the DNA level, the sequence is TGTGCCAGCAGTCCCATAGCGGGAGGGATCTCTAATGAGCAGTTCTTC. This gives the protein CASSPIAGGISNEQFF. The V gene is TRBV11-2 and the J gene is TRBJ2-1, with 11 central nucleotides matching TRBD2. Measured from the cysteine to the phenylalanine, the CDR3 is 16 residues long. Here the CDR3 DNA is all that survives: 48 bases in frame from base 1. In the germline V gene, CDR1 corresponds to SGHAT and CDR2 to FQNNGV. V ends up 6 bases short and J 7 bases short, with an unmatched junction base count of 11.